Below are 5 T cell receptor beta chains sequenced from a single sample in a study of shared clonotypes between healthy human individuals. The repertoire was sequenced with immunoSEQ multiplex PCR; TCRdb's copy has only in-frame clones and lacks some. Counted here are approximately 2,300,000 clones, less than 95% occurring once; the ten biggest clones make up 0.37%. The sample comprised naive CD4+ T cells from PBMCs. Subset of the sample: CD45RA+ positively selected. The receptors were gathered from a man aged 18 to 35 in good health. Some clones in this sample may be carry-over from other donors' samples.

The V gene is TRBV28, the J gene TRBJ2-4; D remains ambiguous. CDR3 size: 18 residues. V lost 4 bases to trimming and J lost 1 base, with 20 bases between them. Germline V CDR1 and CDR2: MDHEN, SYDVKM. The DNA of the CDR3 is TGTGCCAGCAGTTCATCTCTGTGGGCCCGATCGGCCAAAAACATTCAGTACTTC. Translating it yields CASSSSLWARSAKNIQYF.

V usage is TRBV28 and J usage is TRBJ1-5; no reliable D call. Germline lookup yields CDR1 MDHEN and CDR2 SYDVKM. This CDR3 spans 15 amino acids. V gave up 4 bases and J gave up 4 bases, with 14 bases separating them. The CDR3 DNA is TGTGCCAGCAGTTCCACGGGATCTGGAAATCAGCCCCAGCATTTT. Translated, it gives CASSSTGSGNQPQHF.

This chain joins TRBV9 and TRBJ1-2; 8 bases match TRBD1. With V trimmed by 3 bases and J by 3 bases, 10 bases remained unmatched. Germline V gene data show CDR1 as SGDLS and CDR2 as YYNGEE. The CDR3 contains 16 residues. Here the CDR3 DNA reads TGTGCCAGCAGCGAAACCGGGACAGGTATTGACTATGGCTACACCTTC. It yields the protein CASSETGTGIDYGYTF.

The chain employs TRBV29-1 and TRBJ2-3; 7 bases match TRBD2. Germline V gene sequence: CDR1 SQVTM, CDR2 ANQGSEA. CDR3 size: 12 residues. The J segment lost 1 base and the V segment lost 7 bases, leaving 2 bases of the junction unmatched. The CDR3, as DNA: TGCAGCGGTACTAGCGGCACAGATACGCAGTATTTT. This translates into CSGTSGTDTQYF.

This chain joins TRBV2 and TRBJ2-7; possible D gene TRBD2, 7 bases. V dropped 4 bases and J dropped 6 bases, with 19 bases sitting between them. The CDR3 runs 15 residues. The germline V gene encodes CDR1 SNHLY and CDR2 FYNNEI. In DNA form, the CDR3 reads TGTGCCAGCAGTGGGGGGCTAGCGGTCACCCCCGAGCAGTACTTC. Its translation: CASSGGLAVTPEQYF.